This TCR beta chain comes out of a study of persistence of HIV-infected CD4 T cells. Findings of the study overall: TCRbeta richness was lower in CMV- and Gag-responding cells than in anti-CD3/anti-CD28-responding cells.

About this clone: Its antigen remains unknown.

This was the immunoSEQ version 4 assay in survey mode. Profiled with immunoSEQ multiplex PCR; TCRdb holds only in-frame clones, not every one. The sample yields approximately 31,000 clones, about 81% seen once. Cells were stimulated with CMV-infected fibroblast lysates at about 10 ug/mL. CD40L/CD69 double-negative CD45RO-high memory CD4+ T cells were collected. Donors were HIV-1-infected adults who began suppressive ART during chronic infection. Germline V gives CDR1 SGHTA, CDR2 FQGTGA. The ends were cut back, 5 bases at V and 2 bases at J, with 7 bases in the middle. The CDR3 is made up of 13 amino acids.

This clonotype was obtained from an adult woman with HIV who was CMV-seropositive. The sample was CD4+ T cells sorted from PBMCs after approximately 19-hour stimulation, taken from a patient who received antiretroviral therapy. The chain has TRBV7-3 and TRBJ2-1; a weak D match, TRBD1 (6 bases). CDR3 in amino acids: CASSRQAYNEQFF. DNA of the CDR3: TGTGCCAGCAGCCGACAGGCCTACAATGAGCAGTTCTTC.